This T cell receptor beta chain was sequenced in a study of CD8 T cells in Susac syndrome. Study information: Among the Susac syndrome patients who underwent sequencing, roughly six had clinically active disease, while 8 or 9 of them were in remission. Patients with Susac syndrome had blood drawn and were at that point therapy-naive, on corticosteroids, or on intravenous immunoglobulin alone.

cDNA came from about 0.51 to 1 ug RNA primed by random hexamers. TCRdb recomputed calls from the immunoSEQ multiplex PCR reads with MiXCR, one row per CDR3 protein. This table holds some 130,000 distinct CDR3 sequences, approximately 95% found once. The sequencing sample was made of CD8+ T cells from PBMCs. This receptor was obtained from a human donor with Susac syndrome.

CDR3 protein: CSVFPGTGDQLLSTDTQYF. The CDR3, as DNA: TGCAGCGTTTTTCCCGGGACAGGGGACCAGCTACTATCCACAGATACGCAGTATTTT. The chain employs TRBV29-1 and TRBJ2-3; 10 nucleotides line up with TRBD1. The CDR3 extends over 19 amino acids. The ends lost 5 bases at V and 2 bases at J; junction bases unmatched: 19. Per the germline V gene, CDR1 is SQVTM and CDR2 is ANQGSEA.